These 8 T cell receptor beta chains originate from one sample sequenced in a study of tumor-infiltrating lymphocytes in oesophageal squamous cell carcinoma. MiXCR, applied by TCRdb to the PCR reads, yields one record per CDR3 protein. The sample lists about 21,000 distinct CDR3 sequences; under 40% were seen once. Sequences were obtained from esophageal tumor tissue. The receptors here all came from a male donor with esophageal squamous cell carcinoma.

This clonotype was counted many times. The V and J genes are TRBV5-6 and TRBJ1-2; possible D gene TRBD1, 5 bases. The CDR3 is made up of 14 amino acids. The germline CDR1 and CDR2 sequences are SGHDT and YYEEEE. Trimming cost V 4 bases and J 3 bases, with 13 bases left between them. The CDR3 region has the DNA TGTGCCAGCAGCCAGCCGACAGTAGACTATGGCTACACCTTC. It yields the protein CASSQPTVDYGYTF. Full variable domain (remainder filled in from reference TRBV5-6 and TRBJ1-2): DAGVTQSPTHLIKTRGQQVTLRCSPKSGHDTVSWYQQALGQGPQFIFQYYEEEERQRGNFPDRFSGHQFPNYSSELNVNALLLGDSALYLCASSQPTVDYGYTFGSGTRLTVV.

This clonotype was seen a few times. This chain joins TRBV7-6 and TRBJ2-3; 9 nucleotides match TRBD2. The DNA matches TRBJ2-7 better at its end, which makes the J call doubtful. Germline loops: CDR1 SGHVS, CDR2 FNYEAQ. This CDR3 has 16 residues. CDR3 sequence reads: CASSLPPAGGGYEQYF. The DNA for the CDR3 is TGTGCCAGCAGCCTACCTCCAGCGGGAGGTGGGTACGAGCAGTACTTC.

The CDR3 DNA follows: TGTGCCAGCAGCGTTGGACACCTGTCCTACGAGCAGTACTTC. The encoded protein is CASSVGHLSYEQYF. The chain couples TRBV7-2 to TRBJ2-7; a weak D match, TRBD1 (5 bases). Trimming cost V 5 bases and J 1 base, with 12 bases left between them. This CDR3 is 14 amino acids long. The germline CDR1 and CDR2 sequences are SGHTA and FQGNSA.

This clonotype showed up many times. This clone may be a read error of a much larger clone one base away. The chain joins TRBV27 to TRBJ2-4, with 7 bases fitting TRBD2. V lost 6 bases and J lost 13; bases outside the gene matches: 18. The CDR3 runs 15 residues. Germline V lookup: CDR1 MNHEY, CDR2 SMNVEV (reference sequence). The CDR3 nucleotides are TGTGCCAGCAGAGACAGAGGACTAGTAGTTAATGAGCAGTACTTC. Translated, it gives CASRDRGLVVNEQYF.

Points on this clonotype: The CDR3 does not close with the conserved phenylalanine or tryptophan, likely indicating a read error. The DNA is omitted, as the CDR3 cannot be located on it reliably, and the CDR3 follows TCRdb's listing. The rearrangement links TRBV6-5 to TRBJ2-5; the table assigns TRBD2, which was not confirmed against the DNA. The CDR3 is 18 amino acids in total, end residues counted. From germline, CDR1 is MNHEY and CDR2 SVGAGI. CDR3: CASSVAAGGGLYGYTFGS.

The chain combines TRBV28 with TRBJ2-7; weak D call: TRBD1 (6 bases). The DNA end lines up better with TRBJ2-1; the J call may be wrong. The CDR3 is 13 residues long. Germline-derived CDR1 and CDR2 are MDHEN and SYDVKM. The CDR3 is CASLDRSYEGQFF. The DNA of the CDR3 is TGTGCCAGCCTCGACAGGAGCTACGAGGGGCAGTTCTTC.

In its sample, this clonotype is medium-sized (0.01 to 0.1%). The chain employs TRBV7-2 and TRBJ2-1; D is perhaps TRBD2 (6 bases). The V gene's germline CDR1 is SGHTA and CDR2 FQGNSA. Trimming cost V 4 bases and J 0 bases, with 7 bases left between them. CDR3 length equals 14 residues. CDR3 nucleotides: TGTGCCAGCAGCTCGACTAGCTCCTACAATGAGCAGTTCTTC. It yields the protein CASSSTSSYNEQFF.

This clonotype was found many times. The chain is built from TRBV5-1 and TRBJ2-7; D unclear. CDR1 is SGHRS, CDR2 YFSETQ, per germline. V shed 2 bases and J shed 4 bases, with 19 bases lying between them. There are 16 residues in the CDR3. The DNA of the CDR3 is TGCGCCAGCAGCTTCGAAGTGTCTGGGCAGTCGTACGAGCAGTACTTC. It translates to CASSFEVSGQSYEQYF.